This TCR beta chain was observed in a study of cytotoxic CD8 clonotypes in ibrutinib-treated CLL. Turning to the study itself: Investigators reported 24 partial and 2 complete responses; after median roughly 63 months, 14 patients remained remitted and about 12 progressed. Samples had a mean of around 250,000 productive templates and more than 85,000 productive rearrangements.

CDR1 and CDR2 (germline): SGHRS, YFSETQ. The CDR3 spans 13 residues. Trimming removed 2 bases at V and 1 base at J, with 6 bases between. At least ten counts were recorded for this clone. What it binds is unknown. Different DNA sequences within this sample yield the same CDR3. Produced via immunoSEQ multiplex PCR; TCRdb's table is partial and in-frame only. The table lists tens of thousands of clones, 53% of them singletons. Study-wide points: Clonotypes that were public were uncommon, and they contracted or stayed stable on treatment. Clonality was higher at ibrutinib response and returned toward baseline at progression.

The sequenced sample was PBMCs, obtained after 12 months of ibrutinib treatment. The chain employs TRBV5-1 and TRBJ1-1, with no clear D. The receptor comes from a human donor with chronic lymphocytic leukemia. CDR3 loop: CASSFSGNTEAFF. The CDR3 DNA reads TGCGCCAGCAGCTTTTCAGGGAACACTGAAGCTTTCTTT.